This T cell receptor beta chain was profiled in a study of T cells in pancreatic ductal adenocarcinoma. CDR1 and CDR2 from the germline V gene are SGHAT and FQNNGV. V lost 5 bases, J lost 3 bases, and 11 bases lay in between. The CDR3 totals 14 residues. Surgery without prior neoadjuvant therapy was the treatment of the selected pancreatic ductal adenocarcinoma patients. Study-wide results and limits: Tumor samples had fewer productive templates and approximately 8.2-fold fewer unique clonotypes than blood. This surgical cohort overrepresents the minority presenting with early-stage disease. No significant tumor-blood clonality difference; means were about 0.12 and 0.073.

Generated by immunoSEQ multiplex PCR, the TCRdb table keeps only in-frame clones and is missing some. The sample gives roughly 100,000 clones, about 95% of which show up once; roughly 3.1% is in the top ten. Comments on this clone: What it binds is unknown.

The TCR sequence derives from a human donor with pancreatic ductal adenocarcinoma. Sequenced input: PBMCs. The chain couples TRBV11-2 to TRBJ2-1, with a weak D call TRBD2 (6 bases). CDR3 nucleotides: TGTGCCAGCAGCAGCCTAGCGAACTACAATGAGCAGTTCTTC. Translating it yields CASSSLANYNEQFF.